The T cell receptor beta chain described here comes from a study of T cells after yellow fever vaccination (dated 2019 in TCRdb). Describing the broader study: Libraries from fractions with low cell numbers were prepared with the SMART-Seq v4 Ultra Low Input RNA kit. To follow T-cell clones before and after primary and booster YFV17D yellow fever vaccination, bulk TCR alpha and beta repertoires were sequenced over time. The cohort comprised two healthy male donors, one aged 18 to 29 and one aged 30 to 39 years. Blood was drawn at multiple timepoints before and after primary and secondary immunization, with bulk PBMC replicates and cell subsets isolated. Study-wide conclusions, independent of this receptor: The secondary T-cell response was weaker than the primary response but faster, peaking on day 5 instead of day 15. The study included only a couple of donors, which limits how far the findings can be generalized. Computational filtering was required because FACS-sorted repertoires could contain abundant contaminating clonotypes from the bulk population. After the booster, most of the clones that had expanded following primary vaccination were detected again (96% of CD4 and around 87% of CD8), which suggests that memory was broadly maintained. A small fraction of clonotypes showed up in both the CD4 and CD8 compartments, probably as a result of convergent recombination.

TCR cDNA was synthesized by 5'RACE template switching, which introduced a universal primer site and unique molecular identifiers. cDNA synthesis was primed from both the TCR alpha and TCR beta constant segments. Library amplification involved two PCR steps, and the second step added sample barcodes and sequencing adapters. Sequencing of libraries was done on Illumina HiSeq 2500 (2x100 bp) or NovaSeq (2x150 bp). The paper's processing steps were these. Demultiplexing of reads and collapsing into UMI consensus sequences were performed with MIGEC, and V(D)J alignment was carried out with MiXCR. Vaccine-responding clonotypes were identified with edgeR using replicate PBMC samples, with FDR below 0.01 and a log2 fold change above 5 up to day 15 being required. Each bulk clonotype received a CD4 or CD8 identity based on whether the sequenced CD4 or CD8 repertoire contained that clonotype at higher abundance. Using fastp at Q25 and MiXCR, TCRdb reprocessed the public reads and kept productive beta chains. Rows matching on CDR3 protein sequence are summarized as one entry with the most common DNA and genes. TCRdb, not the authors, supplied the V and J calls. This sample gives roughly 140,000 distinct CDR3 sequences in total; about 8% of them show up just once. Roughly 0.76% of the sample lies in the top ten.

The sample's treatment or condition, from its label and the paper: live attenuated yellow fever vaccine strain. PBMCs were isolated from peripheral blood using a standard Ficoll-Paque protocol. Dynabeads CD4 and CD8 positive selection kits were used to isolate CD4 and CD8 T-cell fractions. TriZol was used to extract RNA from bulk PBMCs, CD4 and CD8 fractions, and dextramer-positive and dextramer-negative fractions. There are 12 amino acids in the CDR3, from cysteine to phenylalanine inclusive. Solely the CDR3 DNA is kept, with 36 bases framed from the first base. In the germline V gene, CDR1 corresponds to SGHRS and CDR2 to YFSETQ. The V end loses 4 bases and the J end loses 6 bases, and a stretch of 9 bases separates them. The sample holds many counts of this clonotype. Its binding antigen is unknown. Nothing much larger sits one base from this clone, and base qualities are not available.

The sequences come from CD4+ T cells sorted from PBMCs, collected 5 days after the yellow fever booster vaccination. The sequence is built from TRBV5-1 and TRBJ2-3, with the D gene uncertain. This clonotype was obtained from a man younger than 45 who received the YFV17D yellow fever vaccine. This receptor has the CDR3 CASSLRLDTQYF. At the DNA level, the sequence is TGCGCCAGCAGCCTCAGACTGGATACGCAGTATTTT.